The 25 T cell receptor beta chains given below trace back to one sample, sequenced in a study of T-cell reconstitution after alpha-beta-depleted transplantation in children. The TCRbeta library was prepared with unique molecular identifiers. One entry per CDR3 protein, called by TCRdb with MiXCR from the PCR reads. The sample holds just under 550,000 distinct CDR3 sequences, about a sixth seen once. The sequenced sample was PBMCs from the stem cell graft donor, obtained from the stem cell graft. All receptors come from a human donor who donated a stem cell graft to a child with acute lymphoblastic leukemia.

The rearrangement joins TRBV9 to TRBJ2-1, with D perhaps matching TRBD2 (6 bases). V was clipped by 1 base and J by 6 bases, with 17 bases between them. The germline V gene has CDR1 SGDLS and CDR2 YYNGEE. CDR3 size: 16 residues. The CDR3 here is CASSVSPEGLTNEQFF. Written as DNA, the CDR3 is TGTGCCAGCAGCGTATCTCCGGAGGGCCTTACCAATGAGCAGTTCTTC.

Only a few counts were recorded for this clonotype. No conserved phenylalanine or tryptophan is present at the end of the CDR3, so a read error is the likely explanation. CDR3 bases: TGTGCCAGCTCACCAGGACTAGCGGGAGGGGACTACTACGAGCAGTACTCC. This gives the protein CASSPGLAGGDYYEQYS. The chain uses TRBV18 and TRBJ2-7; 15 bases are a match to TRBD2. The CDR3 totals 17 residues. Germline V lookup: CDR1 KGHSH, CDR2 LQKENI. V lost 2 bases to trimming and J lost 3 bases; unmatched junction nucleotides: 5.

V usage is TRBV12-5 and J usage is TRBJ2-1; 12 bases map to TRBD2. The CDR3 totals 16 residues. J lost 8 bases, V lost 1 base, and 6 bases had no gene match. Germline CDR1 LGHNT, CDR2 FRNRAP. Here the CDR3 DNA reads TGTGCTAGTGGTTTGGGACTAGCGGGAGTTACGGATGAGCAGTTCTTC. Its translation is CASGLGLAGVTDEQFF.

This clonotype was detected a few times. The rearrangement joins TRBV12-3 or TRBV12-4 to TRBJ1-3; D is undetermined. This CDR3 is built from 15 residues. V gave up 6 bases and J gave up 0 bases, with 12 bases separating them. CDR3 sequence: CASSPQRVSGNTIYF. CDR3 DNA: TGTGCCAGCAGCCCACAGAGAGTCTCTGGAAACACCATATATTTT.

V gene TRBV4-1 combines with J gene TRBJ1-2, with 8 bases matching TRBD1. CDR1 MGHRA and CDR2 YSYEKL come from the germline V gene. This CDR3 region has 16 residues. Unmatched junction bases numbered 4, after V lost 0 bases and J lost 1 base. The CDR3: CASSQDWTGLNYGYTF. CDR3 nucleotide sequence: TGCGCCAGCAGCCAAGATTGGACAGGGCTTAACTATGGCTACACCTTC.

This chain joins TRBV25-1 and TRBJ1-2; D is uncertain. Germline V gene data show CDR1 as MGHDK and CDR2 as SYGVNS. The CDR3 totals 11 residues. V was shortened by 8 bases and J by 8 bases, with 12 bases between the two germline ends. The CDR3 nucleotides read TGTGCCAGCCGGGAGGGCGAAGGCTACACCTTC. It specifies CASREGEGYTF.

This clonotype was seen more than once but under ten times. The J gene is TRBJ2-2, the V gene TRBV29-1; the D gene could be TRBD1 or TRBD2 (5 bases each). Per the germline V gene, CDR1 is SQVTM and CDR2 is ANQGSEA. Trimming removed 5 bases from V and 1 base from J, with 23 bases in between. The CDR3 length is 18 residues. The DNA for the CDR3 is TGCAGCGTTCGTTCCCGCCCGTCCGGGACGGAGAACACCGGGGAGCTGTTTTTT. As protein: CSVRSRPSGTENTGELFF.

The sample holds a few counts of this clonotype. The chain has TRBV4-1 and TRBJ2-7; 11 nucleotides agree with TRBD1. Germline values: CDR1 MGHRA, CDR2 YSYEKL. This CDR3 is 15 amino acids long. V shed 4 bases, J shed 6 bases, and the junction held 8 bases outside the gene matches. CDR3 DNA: TGCGCCAGCAGCCGACCGGGACAGGGGGTACGCGAGCAGTACTTC. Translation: CASSRPGQGVREQYF.

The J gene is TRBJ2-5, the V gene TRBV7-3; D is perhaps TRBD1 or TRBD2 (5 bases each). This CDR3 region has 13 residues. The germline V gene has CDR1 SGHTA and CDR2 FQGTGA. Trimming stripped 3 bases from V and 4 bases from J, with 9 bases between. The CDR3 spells CASSLGVLETQYF. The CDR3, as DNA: TGTGCCAGCAGCTTGGGGGTGTTAGAGACCCAGTACTTC.

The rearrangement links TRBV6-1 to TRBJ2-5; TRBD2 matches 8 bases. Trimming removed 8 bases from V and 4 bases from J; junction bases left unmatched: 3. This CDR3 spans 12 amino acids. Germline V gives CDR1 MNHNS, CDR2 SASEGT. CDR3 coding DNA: TGTGCCAGCGGACGGGGGGGAGAGACCCAGTACTTC. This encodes CASGRGGETQYF.

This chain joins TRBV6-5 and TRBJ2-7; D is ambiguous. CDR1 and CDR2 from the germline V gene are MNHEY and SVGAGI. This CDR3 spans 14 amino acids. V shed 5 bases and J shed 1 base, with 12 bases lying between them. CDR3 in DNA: TGTGCCAGCAGTACCGTCCCCGCTTCCTACGAGCAGTACTTC. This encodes CASSTVPASYEQYF.

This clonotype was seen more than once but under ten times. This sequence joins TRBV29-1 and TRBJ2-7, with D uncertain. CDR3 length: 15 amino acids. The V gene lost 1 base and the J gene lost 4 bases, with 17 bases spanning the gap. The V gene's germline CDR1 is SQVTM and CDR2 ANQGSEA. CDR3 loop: CSVEGQRDREYEQYF. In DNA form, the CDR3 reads TGCAGCGTTGAAGGGCAAAGAGATCGAGAGTACGAGCAGTACTTC.

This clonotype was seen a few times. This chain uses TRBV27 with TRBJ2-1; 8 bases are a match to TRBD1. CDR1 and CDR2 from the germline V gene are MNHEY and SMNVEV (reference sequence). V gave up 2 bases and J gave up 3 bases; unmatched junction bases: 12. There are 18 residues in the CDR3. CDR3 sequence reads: CASSLGPRTGGRYNEQFF. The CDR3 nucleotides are TGTGCCAGCAGTTTAGGCCCCCGAACAGGGGGGCGCTACAATGAGCAGTTCTTC.

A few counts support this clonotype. CDR3 sequence (DNA): TGCGCCAGCAGCTCAGGACAGATCCAAGAGACCCAGTACTTC. This codes for CASSSGQIQETQYF. The chain combines TRBV5-1 with TRBJ2-5, with a weak D call TRBD1 (6 bases). From germline, CDR1 is SGHRS and CDR2 YFSETQ. V lost 3 bases to trimming and J lost 1 base, with 10 bases between them. The CDR3 is made up of 14 amino acids.

For the CDR3, the DNA is TGTGCCAGCTCACCGATTGAAGGGTTACACGAGCAGTACTTC. It specifies CASSPIEGLHEQYF. The rearrangement joins TRBV18 to TRBJ2-7; D call uncertain. V shed 3 bases and J shed 5 bases, with 14 bases lying between them. The CDR3 spans 14 residues. In germline, CDR1 is KGHSH, CDR2 LQKENI.

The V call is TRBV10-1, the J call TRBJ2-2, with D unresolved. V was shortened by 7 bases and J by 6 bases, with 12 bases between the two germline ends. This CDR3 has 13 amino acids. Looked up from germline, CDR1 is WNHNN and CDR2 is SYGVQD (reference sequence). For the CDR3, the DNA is TGCGCCAGCACCTCTGATGTGTCCGGGGAGCTGTTTTTT. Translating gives CASTSDVSGELFF.

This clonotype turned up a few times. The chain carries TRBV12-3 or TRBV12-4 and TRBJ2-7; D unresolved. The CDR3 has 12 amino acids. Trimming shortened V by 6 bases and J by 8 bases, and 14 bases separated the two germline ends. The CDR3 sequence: CASSQTYDQQYF. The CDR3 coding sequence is TGTGCCAGCAGCCAGACATACGACCAGCAGTACTTC.

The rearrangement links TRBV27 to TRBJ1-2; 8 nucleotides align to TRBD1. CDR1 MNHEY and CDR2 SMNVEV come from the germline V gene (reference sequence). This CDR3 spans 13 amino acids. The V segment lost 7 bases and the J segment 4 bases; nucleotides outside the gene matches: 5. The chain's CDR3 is CASTDRVIYGYTF. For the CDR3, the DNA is TGTGCCAGCACGGACAGGGTTATCTATGGCTACACCTTC.

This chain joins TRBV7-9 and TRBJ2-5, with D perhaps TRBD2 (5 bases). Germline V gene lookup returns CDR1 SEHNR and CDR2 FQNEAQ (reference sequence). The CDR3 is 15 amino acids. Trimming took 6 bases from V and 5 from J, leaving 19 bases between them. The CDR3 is CASRPLVPSGETQYF. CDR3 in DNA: TGTGCCAGCAGGCCACTAGTTCCTTCTGGGGAGACCCAGTACTTC.

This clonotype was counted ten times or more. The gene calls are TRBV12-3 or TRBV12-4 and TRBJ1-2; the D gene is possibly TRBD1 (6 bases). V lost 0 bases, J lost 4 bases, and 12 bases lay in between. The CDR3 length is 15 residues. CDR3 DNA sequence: TGTGCCAGCAGTTTAGCAACCGACAGGACCTATGGCTACACCTTC. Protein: CASSLATDRTYGYTF.

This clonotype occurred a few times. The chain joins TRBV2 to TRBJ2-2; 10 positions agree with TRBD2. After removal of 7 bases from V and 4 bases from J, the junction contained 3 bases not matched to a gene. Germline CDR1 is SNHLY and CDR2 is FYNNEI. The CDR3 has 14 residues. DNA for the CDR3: TGTGCCAGCACTAGCGGGAGTTCCACCGGGGAGCTGTTTTTT. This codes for CASTSGSSTGELFF.

The CDR3, as DNA: TGTGCCAGCAGTTATATGGGCCTCAACTATGGCTACACCTTC. The encoded protein is CASSYMGLNYGYTF. The chain couples TRBV6-5 to TRBJ1-2, with D unclear. The V gene's germline CDR1 is MNHEY and CDR2 SVGAGI. This CDR3 region has 14 residues. Trimming pared 3 bases from V and 2 bases from J, leaving 10 bases between.

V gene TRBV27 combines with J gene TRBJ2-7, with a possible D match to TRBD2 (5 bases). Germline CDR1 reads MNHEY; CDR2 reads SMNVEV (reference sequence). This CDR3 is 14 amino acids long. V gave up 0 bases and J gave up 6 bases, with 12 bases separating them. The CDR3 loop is CASSLSGAGIEQYF. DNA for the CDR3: TGTGCCAGCAGTTTATCAGGCGCGGGCATCGAGCAGTACTTC.

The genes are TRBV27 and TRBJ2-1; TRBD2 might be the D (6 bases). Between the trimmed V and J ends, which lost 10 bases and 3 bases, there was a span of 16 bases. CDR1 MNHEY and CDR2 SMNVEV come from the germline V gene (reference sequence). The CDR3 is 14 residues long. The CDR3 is CATRSPRDYNEQFF. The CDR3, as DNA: TGTGCCACCAGGAGTCCGCGGGACTACAATGAGCAGTTCTTC.

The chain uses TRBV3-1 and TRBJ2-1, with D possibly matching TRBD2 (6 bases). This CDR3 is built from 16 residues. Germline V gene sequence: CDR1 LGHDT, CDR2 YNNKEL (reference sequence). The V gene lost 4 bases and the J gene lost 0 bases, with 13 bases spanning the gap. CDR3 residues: CASSPRAGDSYNEQFF. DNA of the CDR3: TGTGCCAGCAGCCCTCGAGCGGGCGACTCCTACAATGAGCAGTTCTTC.